These 13 T cell receptor beta chains share one sample of origin, sequenced in a study of blood T cell repertoires in COVID-19 (TCRdb year 2020). Libraries were prepared through the immunoSEQ multiplex PCR assay. This immuneACCESS table, as held by TCRdb, lists in-frame sequences with V and J called but not all clones. Of the missing ones, under half trace to an unresolved V gene in checked studies; the others have no known cause. Counted in this sample were around 620,000 clones; more than 80% of them appeared once. The top ten hold approximately 0.3% of the sample. Sequenced material: peripheral blood. Every receptor here comes from a woman in her late teens or twenties with acute or convalescent COVID-19.

The chain is built from TRBV12-5 and TRBJ2-7; TRBD1 matches 7 bases. Germline CDR1 and CDR2: LGHNT and FRNRAP. V was clipped by 5 bases and J by 3 bases; unmatched bases: 10. The CDR3 loop spans 15 amino acids. The CDR3 bases are TGTGCTAGTGGTCCCCCGGACAGGAGCCTCTACGAGCAGTACTTC. Amino acid sequence: CASGPPDRSLYEQYF.

The chain carries TRBV15 and TRBJ1-4, with D unresolved. From germline, CDR1 is LNHNV and CDR2 YYDKDF (reference sequence). With 7 bases removed from V and 5 bases from J, the gap between germline ends came to 5 bases. There are 11 residues in the CDR3. CDR3 sequence reads: CATNFNEKLFF. As DNA, the CDR3 is TGTGCCACCAACTTCAATGAAAAACTGTTTTTT.

The gene calls are TRBV30 and TRBJ2-1; D gene unclear. CDR1 GTSNPN and CDR2 SVGIG come from the germline V gene (reference sequence). With 0 bases removed from V and 4 bases from J, the gap between germline ends came to 7 bases. The CDR3 has 13 residues. CDR3 loop: CAWSVTGYNEQFF. The DNA for the CDR3 is TGTGCCTGGAGTGTTACCGGGTACAATGAGCAGTTCTTC.

This chain uses TRBV24-1 with TRBJ1-5; 9 nucleotides align to TRBD1. This CDR3 is built from 13 residues. After removal of 9 bases from V and 9 bases from J, the junction contained 8 bases not matched to a gene. Germline V lookup: CDR1 KGHDR, CDR2 SFDVKD. CDR3 protein: CATGDRAVGPQHF. The CDR3 bases are TGTGCCACCGGGGACAGGGCGGTAGGGCCCCAGCATTTT.

With respect to this clone: The sample contains more than one DNA sequence encoding this CDR3. The CDR3 DNA is TGTGCCAGTAGTACCCGGACAGGGGGAACTGAAGCTTTCTTT. As protein: CASSTRTGGTEAFF. The chain combines TRBV19 with TRBJ1-1, with TRBD1 matching 10 bases. The CDR3 spans 14 residues. The junction had 4 bases not matched to a gene; V was cut back by 4 bases and J by 5 bases. CDR1 LNHDA and CDR2 SQIVND come from the germline V gene (reference sequence).

The genes are TRBV5-8 and TRBJ1-4; D not certain. V dropped 0 bases and J dropped 6 bases, with 12 bases sitting between them. This CDR3 has 15 residues. CDR1 is SGHTS, CDR2 YDEGEE, per germline. The CDR3 DNA follows: TGTGCCAGCAGCTTGGGTAAAGGAGCGGATGAAAAACTGTTTTTT. Protein: CASSLGKGADEKLFF. Full variable domain (rest looked up from reference TRBV5-8 and TRBJ1-4): EAGVTQSPTHLIKTRGQQATLRCSPISGHTSVYWYQQALGLGLQFLLWYDEGEERNRGNFPPRFSGRQFPNYSSELNVNALELEDSALYLCASSLGKGADEKLFFGSGTQLSVL.

The J gene is TRBJ2-5, the V gene TRBV3-1 (or the pseudogene TRBV3-2), with TRBD2 identical over 13 bases. Germline V CDR1 and CDR2: LGHDT, YNNKEL (reference sequence). This CDR3 comprises 16 residues. Unmatched junction bases numbered 10, after V lost 6 bases and J lost 6 bases. CDR3 in amino acids: CASSPTSGGAGKTQYF. As DNA, the CDR3 is TGTGCCAGCAGTCCCACTAGCGGGGGGGCAGGGAAGACCCAGTACTTC.

The chain recombines TRBV7-8 with TRBJ1-4; possible D gene TRBD1, 5 bases. The germline gives CDR1 SGHVS, CDR2 FQNEAQ. Trimming took off 2 bases at V and 7 bases at J, with 20 bases between the two ends. The CDR3 extends over 17 amino acids. CDR3 residues: CASSLKGSRGLGEKLFF. The DNA for the CDR3 is TGTGCCAGCAGCTTAAAAGGGTCTCGGGGGTTAGGTGAAAAACTGTTTTTT.

This chain uses TRBV6-2 or TRBV6-3 with TRBJ1-5; no clear D. V was clipped by 6 bases and J by 3 bases, with 12 bases between them. Germline CDR1 is MNHEY and CDR2 is SVGEGT. The CDR3 extends over 14 amino acids. Written as DNA, the CDR3 is TGTGCCAGCAGCTTACCAGGCAACAATCAGCCCCAGCATTTT. Encoded protein: CASSLPGNNQPQHF.

This clone was counted only a few times. The J gene is TRBJ1-2, the V gene TRBV9; 10 bases are shared with TRBD1. The germline V gene encodes CDR1 SGDLS and CDR2 YYNGEE. J lost 7 bases, V lost 2 bases, and 8 bases had no gene match. The CDR3 runs 15 residues. The CDR3 coding sequence is TGTGCCAGCAGCGTCTACAGGACAGGGGGATCTGGCTACACCTTC. It translates to CASSVYRTGGSGYTF. Supplemented by reference TRBV9 and TRBJ1-2, the full variable domain reads DSGVTQTPKHLITATGQRVTLRCSPRSGDLSVYWYQQSLDQGLQFLIQYYNGEERAKGNILERFSAQQFPDLHSELNLSSLELGDSALYFCASSVYRTGGSGYTFGSGTRLTVV.

The genes are TRBV30 and TRBJ2-1; D is unresolved. The CDR3 sequence is 12 residues long. Trimming stripped 4 bases from V and 6 bases from J, with 10 bases between. Germline V gives CDR1 GTSNPN, CDR2 SVGIG (reference sequence). In DNA, the CDR3 is TGTGCCTGGACCCCGGGTGGCAATGAGCAGTTCTTC. This encodes CAWTPGGNEQFF.

The chain couples TRBV3-1 (or the pseudogene TRBV3-2) to TRBJ1-2; D possibly corresponds to TRBD1 (6 bases). Germline values: CDR1 LGHDT, CDR2 YNNKEL (reference sequence). The ends were cut back, 0 bases at V and 3 bases at J, with 14 bases in the middle. This CDR3 comprises 16 residues. The CDR3 coding sequence is TGTGCCAGCAGCCAAGACAGGGGACATCCGGACTATGGCTACACCTTC. Translating it yields CASSQDRGHPDYGYTF.

The gene calls are TRBV27 and TRBJ1-2; no clear D. The CDR3 loop spans 12 amino acids. The V end lost 7 bases, the J end lost 7 bases, and 13 bases lay between the germline ends. Germline CDR1 and CDR2: MNHEY and SMNVEV (reference sequence). This chain's CDR3 is CASTSAGFGYTF. In DNA form, the CDR3 reads TGTGCCAGCACCTCGGCAGGCTTTGGCTACACCTTC.